Presented here are 32 T cell receptor beta chains from one specimen sequenced in a study of CD8 T cells in Susac syndrome. RNA was extracted with the RNeasy kit, and a quantity of roughly 0.45 to 1 ug was reverse transcribed using random hexamers. In TCRdb, the immunoSEQ multiplex PCR reads were re-called with MiXCR into one record per CDR3 protein. The sample comprises roughly 180,000 distinct CDR3 sequences, 90% to 95% of which are singletons, and more than 0.08% rests with the top ten. Sequenced sample: CD4+ T cells from PBMCs. The receptors shown here come from a human donor with Susac syndrome.

This clonotype was observed once. This chain uses TRBV11-2 with TRBJ2-5; 7 positions match TRBD1. Germline V CDR1 and CDR2: SGHAT, FQNNGV. With 2 bases clipped from V and 2 bases from J, the junction kept 11 bases outside the gene matches. The CDR3 is made up of 17 amino acids. CDR3 in amino acids: CASSLKLRQGRQETQYF. CDR3 in DNA: TGTGCCAGCAGCTTAAAACTTCGACAGGGTCGTCAAGAGACCCAGTACTTC.

The chain employs TRBV30 and TRBJ2-7; a possible D gene is TRBD1 (5 bases). Germline V gives CDR1 GTSNPN, CDR2 SVGIG (reference sequence). CDR3 length: 11 residues. V was cut by 4 bases and J by 5 bases, with 9 bases left in between. CDR3 sequence: CAWKQVDEQYF. CDR3 DNA sequence: TGTGCCTGGAAACAGGTCGACGAGCAGTACTTC.

This clonotype was detected once. This chain joins TRBV27 and TRBJ1-4; TRBD1 matches 9 bases. CDR1 is MNHEY and CDR2 is SMNVEV in the germline V gene (reference sequence). Trimming cost V 6 bases and J 8 bases; bases outside gene matches: 7. The CDR3 is made up of 14 amino acids. In DNA form, the CDR3 reads TGTGCCAGCAGCCTGGGACAGGGCGTGGAAAAACTGTTTTTT. Encoded protein: CASSLGQGVEKLFF.

This clonotype was detected once. The rearrangement links TRBV21-1 to TRBJ2-1. TRBV21-1 is labeled a pseudogene. CDR3 length equals 15 residues. CDR3 protein: CASSKFGRVAYEQFF. The CDR3 DNA sequence: TGTGCCAGCAGCAAATTCGGTCGGGTTGCCTATGAGCAGTTCTTC.

CDR3 coding DNA: TGTGCCAGTAGTACGCTCACAGGGCCCTCATATGGCTACACCTTC. This codes for CASSTLTGPSYGYTF. V is TRBV19 and J is TRBJ1-2; possibly TRBD1 for D (6 bases). Trimming pared 4 bases from V and 5 bases from J, leaving 17 bases between. The CDR3 extends over 15 amino acids. Germline V gene data show CDR1 as LNHDA and CDR2 as SQIVND (reference sequence).

This chain links TRBV18 with TRBJ1-1; D possibly corresponds to TRBD1 (5 bases). CDR1 is KGHSH, CDR2 LQKENI, per germline. V was clipped by 3 bases and J by 1 base, with 12 bases between them. The CDR3 is 15 residues long. This chain's CDR3 is CASSPPEGRNTEAFF. For the CDR3, the DNA is TGTGCCAGCTCACCCCCCGAGGGGAGGAACACTGAAGCTTTCTTT.

This chain links TRBV28 with TRBJ2-3, with D possibly matching TRBD2 (6 bases). Germline V gene sequence: CDR1 MDHEN, CDR2 SYDVKM. Trimming shortened V by 5 bases and J by 6 bases, and 18 bases separated the two germline ends. The CDR3 has 15 amino acids. CDR3 DNA sequence: TGTGCCAGCAGTGCCCCCGGGAGCAACTTTGATACGCAGTATTTT. Its protein product is CASSAPGSNFDTQYF.

The chain uses TRBV7-3 and TRBJ1-1, with D unclear. Trimming pared 5 bases from V and 4 bases from J, leaving 14 bases between. The CDR3 has 14 residues. Germline V lookup: CDR1 SGHTA, CDR2 FQGTGA. The CDR3 coding sequence is TGTGCCAGCAGCCCGCATCCGGCTTCCACTGAAGCTTTCTTT. Its protein product is CASSPHPASTEAFF.

This clonotype was seen only a few times. J is TRBJ2-1 and V is TRBV18, with 7 bases identical to TRBD1. CDR1 KGHSH and CDR2 LQKENI come from the germline V gene. This CDR3 contains 15 residues. V dropped 2 bases and J dropped 0; count of bases not matched to a gene: 1. CDR3: CASSPAGGSYNEQFF. CDR3 bases: TGTGCCAGCTCACCAGCAGGGGGCTCCTACAATGAGCAGTTCTTC.

This clonotype was seen once. This chain connects TRBV7-2 to TRBJ2-3, with 10 bases identical to TRBD2. Germline V lookup: CDR1 SGHTA, CDR2 FQGNSA. This CDR3 contains 16 residues. J gave up 1 base and V 5 bases, and 6 bases lay outside the gene matches. The CDR3 DNA sequence: TGTGCCAGCAGCCAAGGTCTAGCGGGGGGCACAGATACGCAGTATTTT. This sequence encodes CASSQGLAGGTDTQYF.

This chain uses TRBV20-1 with TRBJ1-5, with D maybe TRBD1 (5 bases). This CDR3 has 14 amino acids. Looked up from germline, CDR1 is DFQATT and CDR2 is SNEGSKA (reference sequence). With 1 base removed from V and 1 base from J, the gap between germline ends came to 8 bases. The CDR3 region has the DNA TGCAGTGCTAGAGCACGGACAAGCAATCAGCCCCAGCATTTT. It encodes CSARARTSNQPQHF.

This chain connects TRBV7-8 to TRBJ2-7, with D possibly TRBD1 on 6 matching bases. This CDR3 spans 14 amino acids. CDR1 is SGHVS and CDR2 is FQNEAQ in the germline V gene. V lost 4 bases and J lost 3, with 13 bases in between. The CDR3 reads CASSSSGRGYEQYF. The DNA of the CDR3 is TGTGCCAGCAGCTCCTCCGGCAGGGGCTACGAGCAGTACTTC.

This chain connects TRBV20-1 to TRBJ2-7; 12 bases fit TRBD2. Trimming took 5 bases from V and 7 from J; bases not matched to a gene: 12. CDR3 length equals 15 residues. Germline values: CDR1 DFQATT, CDR2 SNEGSKA (reference sequence). The CDR3 reads CSAHTWTSGTSEQYF. DNA for the CDR3: TGCAGTGCTCATACCTGGACTAGCGGGACTAGTGAGCAGTACTTC.

This clonotype is a singleton in its sample. V is TRBV7-9 and J is TRBJ1-5; D unclear. Germline lookup yields CDR1 SEHNR and CDR2 FQNEAQ (reference sequence). Trimming left V 0 bases short and J 1 base short, with 7 bases between. The CDR3 extends over 15 amino acids. CDR3 sequence: CASSLAGSSNQPQHF. The CDR3 DNA follows: TGTGCCAGCAGCTTAGCGGGGTCCAGCAATCAGCCCCAGCATTTT.

The CDR3, as DNA: TGTGCCAGCAGTTACTCGACTGGGACAGGGCATGGCTACACCTTC. Translated, it gives CASSYSTGTGHGYTF. This chain joins TRBV6-5 and TRBJ1-2; 9 nucleotides line up with TRBD1. V shed 0 bases, J shed 6 bases, and the junction held 5 bases outside the gene matches. The CDR3 loop spans 15 amino acids. CDR1 and CDR2 from the germline V gene are MNHEY and SVGAGI.

This chain connects TRBV20-1 to TRBJ2-1; D is perhaps TRBD2 (6 bases). In germline, CDR1 is DFQATT, CDR2 SNEGSKA (reference sequence). Trimming cost V 7 bases and J 2 bases, with 18 bases left between them. The CDR3 runs 15 residues. The CDR3 here is CSVPRAGPTYNEQFF. CDR3 DNA sequence: TGCAGTGTCCCTAGGGCGGGACCTACCTACAATGAGCAGTTCTTC.

The genes are TRBV7-2 and TRBJ2-1; 8 positions agree with TRBD1. Looked up from germline, CDR1 is SGHTA and CDR2 is FQGNSA. This CDR3 is 14 amino acids long. V was clipped by 5 bases and J by 8 bases; unmatched bases: 8. CDR3: CASSLGTGLDEQFF. For the CDR3, the DNA is TGTGCCAGCAGCCTCGGGACAGGCTTAGATGAGCAGTTCTTC.

Here the CDR3 DNA reads TGTGCCATCAGTGAACCAGACGTCCCCGGGGACAGCATCTCTGGGGCCAACGTCCTGACTTTC. Its translation is CAISEPDVPGDSISGANVLTF. V and J are TRBV10-3 and TRBJ2-6, with TRBD1 matching over 7 bases. Losses at the gene ends were 3 bases for V and 0 bases for J; bases not matched to a gene: 17. The CDR3 covers 21 residues. The germline V gene encodes CDR1 ENHRY and CDR2 SYGVKD.

The chain carries TRBV19 and TRBJ2-1; TRBD2 matches at 7 bases. Per germline, CDR1 LNHDA and CDR2 SQIVND (reference sequence). The CDR3 loop spans 16 amino acids. V shed 6 bases, J shed 3 bases, and the junction held 11 bases outside the gene matches. In DNA form, the CDR3 reads TGTGCCAGTAGCAACCCTAGCGGAGGGCTCTACAATGAGCAGTTCTTC. It is translated as CASSNPSGGLYNEQFF.

The rearrangement uses TRBV5-1 and TRBJ2-7, with D perhaps TRBD1 or TRBD2 (5 bases each). V was shortened by 0 bases and J by 3 bases, with 10 bases between the two germline ends. The length of the CDR3 is 14 residues. Germline values: CDR1 SGHRS, CDR2 YFSETQ. The CDR3 coding sequence is TGCGCCAGCAGCTTGGCTGGGGGAAACTACGAGCAGTACTTC. Residues: CASSLAGGNYEQYF. The entire variable domain, with the rest obtained from reference TRBV5-1 and TRBJ2-7, is as follows: KAGVTQTPRYLIKTRGQQVTLSCSPISGHRSVSWYQQTPGQGLQFLFEYFSETQRNKGNFPGRFSGRQFSNSRSEMNVSTLELGDSALYLCASSLAGGNYEQYFGPGTRLTVT.

This chain connects TRBV4-1 to TRBJ1-5; perhaps TRBD1 as D (5 bases). This CDR3 spans 14 amino acids. Trimming cost V 1 base and J 6 bases, with 10 bases left between them. From germline, CDR1 is MGHRA and CDR2 YSYEKL. CDR3 nucleotides: TGCGCCAGCAGCCAAGGACAGTGGGGTCAGCCCCAGCATTTT. This gives the protein CASSQGQWGQPQHF.

The genes are TRBV12-3 or TRBV12-4 and TRBJ2-2; D is ambiguous. V was clipped by 6 bases and J by 4 bases, with 6 bases between them. CDR3 length: 12 amino acids. CDR3 bases: TGTGCCAGCAGACAAGGCACCGGGGAGCTGTTTTTT. Amino acids: CASRQGTGELFF.

The chain uses TRBV3-1 and TRBJ1-2; D may be TRBD1 (6 bases). Trimming pared 1 base from V and 5 bases from J, leaving 14 bases between. Germline CDR1 LGHDT, CDR2 YNNKEL (reference sequence). The CDR3 totals 15 residues. Here the CDR3 reads CASSQVAGEQYGYTF. The DNA of the CDR3 is TGTGCCAGCAGCCAAGTGGCAGGGGAACAGTATGGCTACACCTTC.

This clonotype came up once. The CDR3 protein is CASSFVDRSSGANVLTF. DNA for the CDR3: TGTGCCAGCAGTTTCGTGGACAGATCTTCTGGGGCCAACGTCCTGACTTTC. The J gene is TRBJ2-6, the V gene TRBV28; TRBD1 might be the D (6 bases). The V end was cut by 3 bases, the J end by 1 base, with 13 bases between. Germline values: CDR1 MDHEN, CDR2 SYDVKM. The CDR3 is made up of 17 amino acids.

The chain combines TRBV12-3 or TRBV12-4 with TRBJ2-1; a weak D match, TRBD1 (5 bases). V was pared by 6 bases and J by 12 bases, with 24 bases between. The length of the CDR3 is 15 residues. The CDR3 DNA reads as TGTGCCAGCAGCCCTCCGTTCAGGGCCCTCGGCGGGCAGTTCTTC. Translating it yields CASSPPFRALGGQFF.

This clonotype came up a few times. The chain combines TRBV7-9 with TRBJ1-1; D is unclear. In germline, CDR1 is SEHNR, CDR2 FQNEAQ (reference sequence). Trimming took 0 bases from V and 4 from J, leaving 6 bases between them. CDR3 length: 13 amino acids. CDR3 sequence: CASSLAKGTEAFF. CDR3 bases: TGTGCCAGCAGCTTAGCTAAGGGCACTGAAGCTTTCTTT.

This clonotype has just one count. This chain's CDR3 is CASSLYSGEQETQYF. The CDR3 nucleotides are TGTGCCAGCAGCCTTTATAGCGGAGAGCAAGAGACCCAGTACTTC. This chain connects TRBV7-2 to TRBJ2-5; D perhaps matches TRBD2 (6 bases). From germline, CDR1 is SGHTA and CDR2 FQGNSA. The CDR3 is 15 amino acids. Between the trimmed V and J ends, which lost 5 bases and 2 bases, there was a span of 15 bases. Drawing the rest from reference TRBV7-2 and TRBJ2-5, the complete variable domain is GAGVSQSPSNKVTEKGKDVELRCDPISGHTALYWYRQSLGQGLEFLIYFQGNSAPDKSGLPSDRFSAERTGGSVSTLTIQRTQQEDSAVYLCASSLYSGEQETQYFGPGTRLLVL.

V is TRBV30 and J is TRBJ2-4; D not resolved. Germline V gene sequence: CDR1 GTSNPN, CDR2 SVGIG (reference sequence). CDR3 length: 13 amino acids. Trimming took off 0 bases at V and 9 bases at J, with 12 bases between the two ends. The CDR3 DNA reads as TGTGCCTGGAGTGTACTGGCCCCTGGCATTCAGTACTTC. Translating it yields CAWSVLAPGIQYF.

This chain joins TRBV19 and TRBJ2-7; TRBD1 matches 10 bases. The trim removed 6 bases at V and 6 bases at J, leaving 8 bases unmatched. The length of the CDR3 is 14 residues. Germline loops: CDR1 LNHDA, CDR2 SQIVND (reference sequence). The CDR3 is CASSAGTGDLEQYF. The CDR3 DNA reads as TGTGCCAGTAGCGCCGGGACAGGGGACCTCGAGCAGTACTTC. The entire variable domain, with the rest obtained from reference TRBV19 and TRBJ2-7, is as follows: DGGITQSPKYLFRKEGQNVTLSCEQNLNHDAMYWYRQDPGQGLRLIYYSQIVNDFQKGDIAEGYSVSREKKESFPLTVTSAQKNPTAFYLCASSAGTGDLEQYFGPGTRLTVT.

V gene TRBV20-1 combines with J gene TRBJ2-7; D assignment may be TRBD1 or TRBD2 (5 bases each). Per germline, CDR1 DFQATT and CDR2 SNEGSKA (reference sequence). The V end lost 1 base, the J end lost 4 bases, and 11 bases lay between the germline ends. The CDR3 extends over 13 amino acids. CDR3 protein: CSARGDRWYEQYF. CDR3 DNA sequence: TGCAGTGCTAGAGGGGACCGCTGGTACGAGCAGTACTTC.

The genes are TRBV28 and TRBJ1-2; tentative D call: TRBD1 (6 bases). CDR3 length equals 14 residues. CDR1 and CDR2 (germline): MDHEN, SYDVKM. V lost 9 bases to trimming and J lost 7 bases, with 21 bases between them. CDR3 nucleotides: TGTGCCAGTTCCTTGGGGGGGGCGCGAGGTGGCTACACCTTC. It yields the protein CASSLGGARGGYTF.

The gene calls are TRBV29-1 and TRBJ2-1; TRBD1 aligns across 7 bases. Trimming removed 8 bases from V and 0 bases from J; junction bases left unmatched: 7. Looked up from germline, CDR1 is SQVTM and CDR2 is ANQGSEA. CDR3 length: 14 residues. The CDR3 sequence is CSSRSGGSYNEQFF. CDR3 in DNA: TGCAGCTCCCGTTCAGGGGGCTCCTACAATGAGCAGTTCTTC.